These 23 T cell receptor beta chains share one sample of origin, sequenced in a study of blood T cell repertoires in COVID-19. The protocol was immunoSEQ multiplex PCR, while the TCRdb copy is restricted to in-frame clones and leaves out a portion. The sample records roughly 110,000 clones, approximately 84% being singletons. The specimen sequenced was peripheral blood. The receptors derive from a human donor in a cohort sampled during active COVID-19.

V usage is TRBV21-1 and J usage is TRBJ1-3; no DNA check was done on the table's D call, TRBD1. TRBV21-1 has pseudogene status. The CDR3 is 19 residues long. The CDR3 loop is CASTQGDRGTLATGNTIYF. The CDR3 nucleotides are TGTGCCAGCACCCAAGGGGACAGGGGAACTCTTGCTACTGGAAACACCATATATTTT.

The CDR3 bases are TGTGCCAGCTCACCACCGAACAACAATGAGCAGTTCTTC. Its translation is CASSPPNNNEQFF. J is TRBJ2-1 and V is TRBV18; D unclear. The CDR3 spans 13 residues. Germline-derived CDR1 and CDR2 are KGHSH and LQKENI. V lost 0 bases, J lost 5 bases, and 5 bases lay in between.

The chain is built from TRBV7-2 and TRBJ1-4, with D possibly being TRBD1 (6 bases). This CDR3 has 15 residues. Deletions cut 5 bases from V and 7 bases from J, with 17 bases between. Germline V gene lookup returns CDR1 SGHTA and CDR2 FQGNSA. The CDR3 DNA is TGTGCCAGCAGCGCCCTCGGGGGGGCCGGTGAAAAACTGTTTTTT. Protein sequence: CASSALGGAGEKLFF.

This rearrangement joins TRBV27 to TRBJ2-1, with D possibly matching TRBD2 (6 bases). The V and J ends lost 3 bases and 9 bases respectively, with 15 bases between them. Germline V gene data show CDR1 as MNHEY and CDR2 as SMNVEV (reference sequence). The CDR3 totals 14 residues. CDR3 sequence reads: CASSFREQGVEQFF. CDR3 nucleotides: TGTGCCAGCAGTTTCCGGGAGCAAGGGGTTGAGCAGTTCTTC.

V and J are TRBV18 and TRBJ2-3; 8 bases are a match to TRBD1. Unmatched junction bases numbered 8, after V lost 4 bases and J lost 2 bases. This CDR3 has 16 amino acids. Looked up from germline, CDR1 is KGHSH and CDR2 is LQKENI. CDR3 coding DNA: TGTGCCAGCTCACAGGGGACAGGAAAAGCCACAGATACGCAGTATTTT. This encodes CASSQGTGKATDTQYF.

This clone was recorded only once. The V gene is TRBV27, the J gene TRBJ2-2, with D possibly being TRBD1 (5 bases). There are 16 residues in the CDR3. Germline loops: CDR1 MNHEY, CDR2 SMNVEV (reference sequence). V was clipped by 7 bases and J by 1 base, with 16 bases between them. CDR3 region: CASTHDSFMNTGELFF. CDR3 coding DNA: TGTGCCAGCACGCACGACAGTTTCATGAACACCGGGGAGCTGTTTTTT.

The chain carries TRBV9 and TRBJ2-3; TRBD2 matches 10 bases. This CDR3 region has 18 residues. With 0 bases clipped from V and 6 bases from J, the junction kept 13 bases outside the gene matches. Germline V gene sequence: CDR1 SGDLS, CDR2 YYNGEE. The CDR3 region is CASSVGGVGLAGVDTQYF. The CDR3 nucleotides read TGTGCCAGCAGCGTAGGAGGGGTGGGGCTAGCGGGAGTGGATACGCAGTATTTT.

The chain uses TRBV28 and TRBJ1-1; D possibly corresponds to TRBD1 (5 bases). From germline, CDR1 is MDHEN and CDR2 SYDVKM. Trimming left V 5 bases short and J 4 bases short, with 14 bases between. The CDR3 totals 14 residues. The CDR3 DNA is TGTGCCAGCAGTCCGGGGGGATATGGCACTGAAGCTTTCTTT. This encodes CASSPGGYGTEAFF.

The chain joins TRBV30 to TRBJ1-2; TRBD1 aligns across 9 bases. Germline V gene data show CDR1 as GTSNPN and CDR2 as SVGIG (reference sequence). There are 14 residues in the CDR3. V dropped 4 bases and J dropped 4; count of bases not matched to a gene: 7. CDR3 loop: CAWKGQGESYGYTF. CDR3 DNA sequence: TGTGCCTGGAAGGGACAGGGTGAATCCTATGGCTACACCTTC.

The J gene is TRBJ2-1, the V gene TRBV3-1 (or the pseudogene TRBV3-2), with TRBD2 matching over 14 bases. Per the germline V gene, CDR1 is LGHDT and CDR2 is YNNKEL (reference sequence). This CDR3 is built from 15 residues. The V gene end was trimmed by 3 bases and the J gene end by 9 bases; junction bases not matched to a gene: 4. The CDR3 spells CASSQGLAGVGEQFF. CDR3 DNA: TGTGCCAGCAGCCAGGGACTAGCGGGAGTGGGTGAGCAGTTCTTC.

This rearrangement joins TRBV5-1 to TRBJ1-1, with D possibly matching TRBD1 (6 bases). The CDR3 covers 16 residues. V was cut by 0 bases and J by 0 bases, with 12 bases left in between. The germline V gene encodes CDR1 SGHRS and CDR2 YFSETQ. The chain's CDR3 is CASSLVSGVLNTEAFF. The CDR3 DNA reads TGCGCCAGCAGCTTGGTATCAGGGGTACTGAACACTGAAGCTTTCTTT.

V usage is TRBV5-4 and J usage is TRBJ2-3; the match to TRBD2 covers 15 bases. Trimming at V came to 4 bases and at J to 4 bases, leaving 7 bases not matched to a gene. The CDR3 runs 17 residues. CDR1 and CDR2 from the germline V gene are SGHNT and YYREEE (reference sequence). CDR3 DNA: TGTGCCAGCAGCCAAGGACTAGCGGGAGGGGGGGCAGATACGCAGTATTTT. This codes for CASSQGLAGGGADTQYF.

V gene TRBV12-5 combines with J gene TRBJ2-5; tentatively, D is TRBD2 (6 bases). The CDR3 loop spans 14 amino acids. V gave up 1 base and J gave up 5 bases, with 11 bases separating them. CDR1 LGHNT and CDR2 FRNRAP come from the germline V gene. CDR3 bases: TGTGCTAGTGGTTTGGGTACCGGGAGTGAGACCCAGTACTTC. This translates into CASGLGTGSETQYF.

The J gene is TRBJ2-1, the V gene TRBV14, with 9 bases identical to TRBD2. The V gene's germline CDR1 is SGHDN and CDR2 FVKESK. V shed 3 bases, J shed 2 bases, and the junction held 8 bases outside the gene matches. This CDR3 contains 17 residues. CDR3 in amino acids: CASSQGLAFIPYNEQFF. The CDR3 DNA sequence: TGTGCCAGCAGCCAGGGACTAGCTTTTATCCCCTACAATGAGCAGTTCTTC.

CDR3 sequence: CASSLQGALHNEQFF. The CDR3 nucleotides read TGTGCCAGTTCCCTACAGGGGGCCCTCCACAATGAGCAGTTCTTC. This sequence joins TRBV19 and TRBJ2-1; 9 nucleotides align to TRBD1. In germline, CDR1 is LNHDA, CDR2 SQIVND (reference sequence). V lost 8 bases and J lost 5; bases outside the gene matches: 10. This CDR3 comprises 15 residues.

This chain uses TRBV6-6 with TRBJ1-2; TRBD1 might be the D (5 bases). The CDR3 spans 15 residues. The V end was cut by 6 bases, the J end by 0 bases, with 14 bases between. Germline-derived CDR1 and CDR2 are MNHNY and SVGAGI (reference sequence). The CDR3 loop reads CASSPPGGTNYGYTF. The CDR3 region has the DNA TGTGCCAGCAGCCCCCCCGGGGGGACTAACTATGGCTACACCTTC.

The CDR3, as DNA: TGTGCCAGCAGTGAAGGCCCGGTCTACAATGAGCAGTTCTTC. Translated, it gives CASSEGPVYNEQFF. The chain couples TRBV6-1 to TRBJ2-1; D uncertain. Trimming took 1 base from V and 3 from J, leaving 7 bases between them. Germline V CDR1 and CDR2: MNHNS, SASEGT. CDR3 length: 14 amino acids.

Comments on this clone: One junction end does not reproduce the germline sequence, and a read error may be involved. CDR3 region: CAISPSVRNTGELFF. CDR3 sequence (DNA): TGTGCCATCAGCCCTTCGGTGCGAAACACCGGGGAGCTGTTTTTT. This chain links TRBV7-9 with TRBJ2-2, with D unclear. Germline lookup yields CDR1 SEHNR and CDR2 FQNEAQ (reference sequence). The CDR3 spans 15 residues.

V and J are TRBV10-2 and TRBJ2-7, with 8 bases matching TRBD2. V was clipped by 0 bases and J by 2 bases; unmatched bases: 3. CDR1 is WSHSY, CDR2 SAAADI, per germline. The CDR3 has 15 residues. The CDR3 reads CASSESSGSTYEQYV. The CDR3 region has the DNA TGCGCCAGCAGTGAGTCGAGCGGGAGTACCTACGAGCAGTACGTC.

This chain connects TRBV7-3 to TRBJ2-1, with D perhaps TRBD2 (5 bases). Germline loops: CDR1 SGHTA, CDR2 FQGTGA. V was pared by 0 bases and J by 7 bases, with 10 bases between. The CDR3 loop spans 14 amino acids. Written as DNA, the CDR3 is TGTGCCAGCAGCTTAACGCGGGTGGGGAATGAGCAGTTCTTC. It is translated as CASSLTRVGNEQFF. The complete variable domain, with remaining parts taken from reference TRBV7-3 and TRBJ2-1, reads GAGVSQTPSNKVTEKGKYVELRCDPISGHTALYWYRQSLGQGPEFLIYFQGTGAADDSGLPNDRFFAVRPEGSVSTLKIQRTERGDSAVYLCASSLTRVGNEQFFGPGTRLTVL.

The chain's CDR3 is CASSILGTIPGELFF. CDR3 in DNA: TGTGCCAGTAGTATATTAGGGACTATTCCCGGGGAGCTGTTTTTT. The chain recombines TRBV19 with TRBJ2-2, with TRBD2 matching 7 bases. Trimming removed 2 bases from V and 6 bases from J; junction bases left unmatched: 6. Per germline, CDR1 LNHDA and CDR2 SQIVND (reference sequence). This CDR3 region has 15 residues.

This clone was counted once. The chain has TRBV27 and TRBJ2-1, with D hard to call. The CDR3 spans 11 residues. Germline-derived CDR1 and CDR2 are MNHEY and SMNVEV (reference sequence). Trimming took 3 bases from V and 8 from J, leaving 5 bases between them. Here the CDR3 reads CASSFNYEQFF. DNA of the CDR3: TGTGCCAGCAGTTTCAACTATGAGCAGTTCTTC.

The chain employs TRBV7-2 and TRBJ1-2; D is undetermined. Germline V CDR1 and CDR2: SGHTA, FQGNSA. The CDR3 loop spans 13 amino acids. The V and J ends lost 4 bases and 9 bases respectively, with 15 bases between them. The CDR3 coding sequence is TGTGCCAGCAGCTACAGTGAGTTAGTGAGCTACACCTTC. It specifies CASSYSELVSYTF.